This T cell receptor (beta chain) was captured by sequencing in a study of CD8 T cells in ankylosing spondylitis. In its sample, this clonotype was seen a few times. The CDR3 is 15 residues long. The junction had 9 bases not matched to a gene; V was cut back by 5 bases and J by 7 bases. The germline V gene encodes CDR1 SGHTA and CDR2 FQGNSA. TCRdb processed the 5' RACE reads anew with MiXCR; each CDR3 protein has one entry. The sample has 300,000 to 400,000 distinct CDR3 sequences; approximately 10% are singletons. Sequenced material: blood, either unsorted or a sorted T cell fraction (not recorded which). The rearrangement links TRBV7-2 to TRBJ2-1, with TRBD1 matching 9 bases. The TCR comes from a female donor with ankylosing spondylitis or in good health (not recorded which). CDR3 amino acids: CASSPDRGEMNEQFF. DNA of the CDR3: TGTGCCAGCAGCCCGGACAGGGGAGAAATGAATGAGCAGTTCTTC.